One sample yielded the 5 T cell receptor beta chains listed below, sequenced in a study of T cell clonality in common variable immunodeficiency (dated by TCRdb to between 2014 and 2017). Libraries were built with the immunoSEQ multiplex PCR assay. TCRdb retrieved this table from immuneACCESS and kept in-frame rearrangements only. Not all clones are present; in checked studies, unresolved V genes account for under half, and no reason is known for the remainder. For this sample, roughly 48,000 clones are listed, none of them singletons. The ten most abundant clones make up about 3.7% of the sample. Material for sequencing was peripheral blood mononuclear cells. All receptors derive from a person between 18 and 69 years old in good health.

This clone was detected ten times or more. One end of the junction varies from germline; a read error may be responsible. CDR3 region: CASSPRDRGVWETQYF. The sequenced part of the CDR3 DNA is TGTGCTAGCAGCCCCCGGGACAGGGGGGTATGGGAGACC. V gene TRBV7-7 combines with J gene TRBJ2-5; the match to TRBD1 covers 11 bases. The observed sequence ends 3 residues before the CDR3 terminus, with the missing tail filled in from the germline J gene. The germline CDR1 and CDR2 sequences are SSHAT and FNYEAQ (reference sequence). The CDR3 has 16 residues.

Worth noting for this clone: The CDR3 extends 3 residues past the end of the read, so its final part is completed from the germline J gene. The V call is TRBV2, the J call TRBJ2-7; D remains ambiguous. V was pared by 2 bases and J by 3 bases, with 11 bases between. The germline gives CDR1 SNHLY, CDR2 FYNNEI. This CDR3 is 14 amino acids long. The sequenced CDR3 bases are TGTGCCAGCAGTGAACACCCTAAAAGCTACGAG. It codes for CASSEHPKSYE. The full CDR3 sequence reads CASSEHPKSYEQYF.

This clone has a count of ten or more. The read is 3 residues too short to cover the CDR3 end, so that end is filled in from the germline J gene. The chain employs TRBV20-1 and TRBJ2-3, with D unresolved. V was shortened by 1 base and J by 0 bases, with 14 bases between the two germline ends. Germline V gene data show CDR1 as DFQATT and CDR2 as SNEGSKA (reference sequence). The CDR3 has 16 amino acids. The DNA read from the CDR3 is TGCAGTGCTAGAGTTCTACAGTCCTCTAGCACAGATACG. It yields the protein CSARVLQSSSTDT. The whole CDR3 region reads CSARVLQSSSTDTQYF.

This clone was counted between two and nine times. A read error may account for a junction end that differs from germline. This same CDR3 is encoded by further DNA sequences in the sample. This CDR3 reads CASSKGTLLNTIYF. The CDR3 bases that were read are TGTGCCAGTAGTAAGGGTACTTTGCTAAACACG. V usage is TRBV19 and J usage is TRBJ1-3, with unresolved D. The CDR3 end falls 3 residues outside the read, so it is completed with the germline J gene. Germline V gives CDR1 LNHDA, CDR2 SQIVND (reference sequence). The CDR3 contains 14 residues.

This clone was recorded at least ten times. The read ends 3 residues early relative to the CDR3; the germline J gene fills the gap. This rearrangement joins TRBV5-1 to TRBJ2-5; D remains ambiguous. Germline values: CDR1 SGHRS, CDR2 YFSETQ. Trimming left V 3 bases short and J 3 bases short, with 12 bases between. The CDR3 extends over 14 amino acids. Here the CDR3 reads CASSYNPPKETQYF. The part of the CDR3 DNA that was read is TGCGCCAGCAGCTACAATCCCCCGAAAGAGACC.